The clone carrying this T cell receptor (beta chain) has a single count. The CDR3 sequence is 13 residues long. V shed 3 bases and J shed 2 bases, with 11 bases lying between them. Germline V gene sequence: CDR1 GTSNPN, CDR2 SVGIG (reference sequence). Profiled with immunoSEQ multiplex PCR; TCRdb holds only in-frame clones, not every one. This table has approximately 240,000 clones, approximately 90% appearing once. The data were obtained in a study of blood T cell repertoires in COVID-19. The source material was peripheral blood. The TCR comes from a woman in her 40s who had recovered from COVID-19. This chain connects TRBV30 to TRBJ2-7, with D possibly matching TRBD1 (6 bases). CDR3 sequence reads: CAWSRDTAYEQYF. CDR3 DNA sequence: TGTGCCTGGAGCCGGGACACGGCCTACGAGCAGTACTTC.